This section outlines one T cell receptor (beta chain) sequence together with its context. Its specificity is not known. The source of the sample is a study of cytomegalovirus exposure and HLA in healthy donors. The overall study: An earlier analysis found fewer than 120 million unique TCR beta sequences from around 180 million T cells. Findings of the study overall: Sequencing likely produced, as an artifact, a cluster of highly shared sequence variants. Earlier analysis yielded a pattern in which most TCR beta V segments were productive about 87% or about 30% of the time.

In germline, CDR1 is MDHEN, CDR2 SYDVKM. Trimming removed 5 bases from V and 3 bases from J; junction bases left unmatched: 7. CDR3 length equals 16 residues. The PCR was carried out with 60 Vbeta primers and 13 Jbeta primers. Assay used: immunoSEQ multiplex PCR; TCRdb lists only in-frame clones, some missing. The sample gives 150,000 to 200,000 clones, 84% of which show up once; around 4.8% is in the top ten. The chain has TRBV28 and TRBJ2-1; 10 bases are a match to TRBD2. The sample consisted of PBMCs. The receptor comes from a girl aged 5 to 17 in good health and CMV-seropositive. CDR3 coding DNA: TGTGCCAGCAGTGCCCCACTAGCGGGGAGCTACAATGAGCAGTTCTTC. As protein: CASSAPLAGSYNEQFF.